These 16 T cell receptor beta chains were sequenced from one sample in a study of Ad26.COV2.S vaccination and SARS-CoV-2 variants. The table came from immunoSEQ multiplex PCR; TCRdb's copy has only in-frame clones and leaves some out. Of about half a million clones listed, 80% to 90% were seen once; the top ten hold approximately 1.7%. Indicated treatment: around 19 received Ad26.COV2.S at low or high dose, single or two shots; several received placebo; per-sample allocation not given. The investigators took samples on day 63 after the first vaccine or placebo injection. Sequenced here: peripheral blood, sampled in a trial of Ad26.COV2.S vaccine versus placebo. The receptors shown here come from a person aged 18-60 years who received the Ad26.COV2.S COVID-19 vaccine or a placebo.

This clone turned up a few times. The sample holds other DNA sequences that translate to the same CDR3. The chain combines TRBV2 with TRBJ2-7; no clear D. Trimming removed 3 bases at V and 4 bases at J, with 1 base between. Germline V gene sequence: CDR1 SNHLY, CDR2 FYNNEI. The CDR3 has 10 amino acids. The chain's CDR3 is CASSDYEQYF. The CDR3 coding sequence is TGTGCCAGCAGTGATTACGAGCAGTACTTC. Looking up the rest from reference TRBV2 and TRBJ2-7 gives the full variable domain: EPEVTQTPSHQVTQMGQEVILRCVPISNHLYFYWYRQILGQKVEFLVSFYNNEISEKSEIFDDQFSVERPDGSNFTLKIRSTKLEDSAMYFCASSDYEQYFGPGTRLTVT.

The CDR3 here is CASSRETGFSYEQYF. The DNA for the CDR3 is TGTGCCAGTAGTCGAGAGACAGGTTTCTCCTACGAGCAGTACTTC. This rearrangement joins TRBV19 to TRBJ2-7, with D perhaps matching TRBD1 (6 bases). Germline CDR1 reads LNHDA; CDR2 reads SQIVND (reference sequence). V was trimmed by 5 bases and J by 0 bases, leaving 14 bases between them. The CDR3 is made up of 15 amino acids.

The chain joins TRBV4-2 to TRBJ2-5; 12 positions match TRBD2. The ends lost 1 base at V and 5 bases at J; junction bases unmatched: 11. The CDR3 covers 18 residues. Germline V gives CDR1 LGHNA, CDR2 YNFKEQ. The CDR3 protein is CASSQVSASGRAGETQYF. The DNA of the CDR3 is TGTGCCAGCAGCCAAGTTTCGGCTAGCGGGAGGGCCGGGGAGACCCAGTACTTC.

This clone was counted only a few times. This chain links TRBV18 with TRBJ1-5; TRBD1 might be the D (5 bases). CDR1 and CDR2 (germline): KGHSH, LQKENI. The V end lost 1 base, the J end lost 2 bases, and 12 bases lay between the germline ends. The CDR3 extends over 16 amino acids. CDR3 nucleotide sequence: TGTGCCAGCTCACCACAGGGGCCCTCGGGCAATCAGCCCCAGCATTTT. Translated: CASSPQGPSGNQPQHF.

The rearrangement uses TRBV5-1 and TRBJ2-3; D could derive from TRBD1 or TRBD2 (5 bases each). There are 16 residues in the CDR3. Germline values: CDR1 SGHRS, CDR2 YFSETQ. The V gene lost 6 bases and the J gene lost 0 bases, with 17 bases spanning the gap. The DNA for the CDR3 is TGCGCCAGCACCAGAGGGACGTCCTCTAGCACAGATACGCAGTATTTT. This translates into CASTRGTSSSTDTQYF.

This chain joins TRBV2 and TRBJ1-5; TRBD1 might be the D (6 bases). Looked up from germline, CDR1 is SNHLY and CDR2 is FYNNEI. Between the trimmed V and J ends, which lost 8 bases and 2 bases, there was a span of 19 bases. The CDR3 is 16 amino acids. The CDR3 sequence is CASQGIGPMGNQPQHF. CDR3 coding DNA: TGTGCCAGCCAGGGGATTGGACCCATGGGCAATCAGCCCCAGCATTTT.

The chain links TRBV20-1 to TRBJ1-1, with D possibly TRBD1 on 5 matching bases. The CDR3 has 14 amino acids. From germline, CDR1 is DFQATT and CDR2 SNEGSKA (reference sequence). Trimming shortened V by 3 bases and J by 11 bases, and 22 bases separated the two germline ends. Here the CDR3 reads CSASLGHKFPWAFF. CDR3 DNA sequence: TGCAGTGCTAGTCTTGGACATAAGTTCCCTTGGGCTTTCTTT.

The chain employs TRBV28 and TRBJ2-2; tentatively, D is TRBD1 (6 bases). Germline values: CDR1 MDHEN, CDR2 SYDVKM. CDR3 length equals 14 residues. With 5 bases removed from V and 4 bases from J, the gap between germline ends came to 11 bases. CDR3 sequence reads: CASSITGSTGELFF. The CDR3 DNA reads TGTGCCAGCAGTATTACAGGGAGCACCGGGGAGCTGTTTTTT.

This chain links TRBV18 with TRBJ1-4; 8 bases map to TRBD1. This CDR3 spans 15 amino acids. V lost 2 bases to trimming and J lost 7 bases; unmatched junction nucleotides: 6. From germline, CDR1 is KGHSH and CDR2 LQKENI. The CDR3 DNA is TGTGCCAGCTCACCATTCGACAGGGGAGGTGAAAAACTGTTTTTT. It specifies CASSPFDRGGEKLFF.

The J gene is TRBJ2-3, the V gene TRBV6-1; maybe TRBD1 (5 bases). CDR3 length: 16 amino acids. The V gene's germline CDR1 is MNHNS and CDR2 SASEGT. V lost 2 bases, J lost 3 bases, and 15 bases lay in between. In DNA form, the CDR3 reads TGTGCCAGCAGTGAAATGATAGGGGTCGCAACAGATACGCAGTATTTT. Translating gives CASSEMIGVATDTQYF.

The chain recombines TRBV19 with TRBJ1-1; D gene ambiguous. V lost 3 bases and J lost 1, with 12 bases in between. Germline CDR1 and CDR2: LNHDA and SQIVND (reference sequence). There are 15 residues in the CDR3. The CDR3 nucleotides are TGTGCCAGTAGTATTGCCGGGCCAGCGAACACTGAAGCTTTCTTT. It yields the protein CASSIAGPANTEAFF.

V gene TRBV9 combines with J gene TRBJ2-6; TRBD2 matches at 8 bases. Germline trimming cut 0 bases from V and 3 bases from J; bases unmatched to any gene: 2. CDR3 length: 16 amino acids. Germline-derived CDR1 and CDR2 are SGDLS and YYNGEE. The CDR3 DNA is TGTGCCAGCAGCGTAGTGGGGACTAGTGGGGCCAACGTCCTGACTTTC. Translating it yields CASSVVGTSGANVLTF.

The chain carries TRBV19 and TRBJ2-2; maybe TRBD2 (5 bases). There are 14 residues in the CDR3. The germline gives CDR1 LNHDA, CDR2 SQIVND (reference sequence). V was shortened by 4 bases and J by 5 bases, with 11 bases between the two germline ends. In DNA form, the CDR3 reads TGTGCCAGTAGTAGAGGGAGTGGGACCGGGGAGCTGTTTTTT. Its translation is CASSRGSGTGELFF. Drawing the rest from reference TRBV19 and TRBJ2-2, the complete variable domain is DGGITQSPKYLFRKEGQNVTLSCEQNLNHDAMYWYRQDPGQGLRLIYYSQIVNDFQKGDIAEGYSVSREKKESFPLTVTSAQKNPTAFYLCASSRGSGTGELFFGEGSRLTVL.

Here the CDR3 reads CASRTGDPTDTQYF. The CDR3 DNA reads as TGCGCCAGCAGAACAGGGGACCCCACAGATACGCAGTATTTT. J is TRBJ2-3 and V is TRBV5-1; 7 bases agree with TRBD1. CDR3 length: 14 amino acids. CDR1 and CDR2 (germline): SGHRS, YFSETQ. J lost 2 bases, V lost 5 bases, and 5 bases had no gene match.

The genes are TRBV29-1 and TRBJ1-2; no firm D call. Trimming took 0 bases from V and 2 from J, leaving 1 base between them. Germline values: CDR1 SQVTM, CDR2 ANQGSEA. The CDR3 contains 11 residues. CDR3 nucleotides: TGCAGCGTTGAAGAAAACTATGGCTACACCTTC. This sequence encodes CSVEENYGYTF.

J is TRBJ2-4 and V is TRBV5-1; unclear D gene. The CDR3 sequence is 12 residues long. V lost 2 bases and J lost 6, with 6 bases in between. The germline gives CDR1 SGHRS, CDR2 YFSETQ. The CDR3 here is CASSFKGNIQYF. In DNA, the CDR3 is TGCGCCAGCAGCTTCAAGGGAAACATTCAGTACTTC.